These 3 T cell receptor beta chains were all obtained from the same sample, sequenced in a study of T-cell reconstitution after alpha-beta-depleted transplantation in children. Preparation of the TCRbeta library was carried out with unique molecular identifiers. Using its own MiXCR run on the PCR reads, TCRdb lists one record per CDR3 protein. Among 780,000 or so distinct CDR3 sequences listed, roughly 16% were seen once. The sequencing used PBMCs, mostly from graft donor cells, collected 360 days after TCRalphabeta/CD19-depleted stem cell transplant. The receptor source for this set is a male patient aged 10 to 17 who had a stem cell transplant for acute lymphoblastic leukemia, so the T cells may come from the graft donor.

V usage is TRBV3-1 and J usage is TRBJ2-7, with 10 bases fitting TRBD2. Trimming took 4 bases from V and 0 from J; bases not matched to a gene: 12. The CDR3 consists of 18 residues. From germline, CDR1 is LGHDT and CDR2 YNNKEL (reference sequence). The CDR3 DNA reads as TGTGCCAGCAGCCCCCTATCGCGTAGCGGGAGGTCCTCCTACGAGCAGTACTTC. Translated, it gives CASSPLSRSGRSSYEQYF.

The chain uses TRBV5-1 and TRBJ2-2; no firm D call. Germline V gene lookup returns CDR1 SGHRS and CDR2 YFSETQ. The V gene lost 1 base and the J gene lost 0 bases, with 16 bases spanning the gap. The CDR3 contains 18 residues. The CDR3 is CASSLNQKEGTNTGELFF. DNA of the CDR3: TGCGCCAGCAGCTTGAACCAGAAAGAAGGAACGAACACCGGGGAGCTGTTTTTT.

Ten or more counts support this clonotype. CDR3 nucleotides: TGTGCCAGCTCACCCTATTTTTCAGGGCCCGACAATGAGCAGTTCTTC. As protein: CASSPYFSGPDNEQFF. V usage is TRBV18 and J usage is TRBJ2-1; D may be TRBD1 (5 bases). Germline V gene lookup returns CDR1 KGHSH and CDR2 LQKENI. The ends were cut back, 3 bases at V and 5 bases at J, with 17 bases in the middle. This CDR3 region has 16 residues.